This T cell receptor beta chain was captured in a study of blood T cell repertoires in COVID-19. The CDR3 loop spans 16 amino acids. Germline V gene lookup returns CDR1 KGHSH and CDR2 LQKENI. V was pared by 3 bases and J by 3 bases, with 8 bases of the junction left unmatched. This clone was detected once. Using immunoSEQ multiplex PCR, the repertoire was profiled, and TCRdb retains in-frame clones only, with some absent. This sample has 200,000 to 250,000 clones; approximately 81% occur once, and the top ten carry 3% to 4.5%. Sequencing was done on a sample of peripheral blood. J is TRBJ1-5 and V is TRBV18; 7 bases are shared with TRBD1. This receptor was taken from a woman older than 75 with acute or convalescent COVID-19. The CDR3 loop is CASSPGRQGNNQPQHF. The CDR3 DNA reads TGTGCCAGCTCACCGGGGAGACAGGGCAACAATCAGCCCCAGCATTTT.